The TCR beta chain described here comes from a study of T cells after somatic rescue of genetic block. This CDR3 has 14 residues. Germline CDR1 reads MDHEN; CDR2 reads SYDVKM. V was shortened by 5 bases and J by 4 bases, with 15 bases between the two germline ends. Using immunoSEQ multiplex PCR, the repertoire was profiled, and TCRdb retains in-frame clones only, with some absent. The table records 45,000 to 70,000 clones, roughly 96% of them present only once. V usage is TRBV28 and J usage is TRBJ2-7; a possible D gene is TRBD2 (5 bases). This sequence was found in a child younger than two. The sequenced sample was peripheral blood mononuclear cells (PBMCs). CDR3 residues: CASSPRLAVYEQYF. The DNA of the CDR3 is TGTGCCAGCAGTCCAAGGCTAGCCGTATACGAGCAGTACTTC.